Each of the 4 T cell receptor beta chains below was sequenced from the same sample in a study of T cell changes during pregnancy in multiple sclerosis. Repertoires were generated with immunoSEQ multiplex PCR, while TCRdb's copy carries only in-frame clones and drops some. The data hold 70,000 to 90,000 clones, with approximately 95% observed a single time. The input for sequencing was peripheral blood, taken in the first trimester of pregnancy. The receptors shown here come from a female donor with multiple sclerosis, enrolled in a pregnancy study.

The V call is TRBV5-6, the J call TRBJ2-7; tentative D call: TRBD1 (5 bases). The CDR3 sequence is 14 residues long. Germline V gene sequence: CDR1 SGHDT, CDR2 YYEEEE. V lost 4 bases to trimming and J lost 0 bases, with 11 bases between them. This chain's CDR3 is CASSHRTGSYEQYF. CDR3 DNA sequence: TGTGCCAGCAGCCACAGGACGGGCTCCTACGAGCAGTACTTC.

The genes are TRBV5-4 and TRBJ1-2, with 7 positions matching TRBD1. The CDR3 sequence is 13 residues long. CDR1 and CDR2 (germline): SGHNT, YYREEE (reference sequence). V trimming: 6 bases; J trimming: 3 bases; junction bases outside the gene matches: 5. CDR3 sequence reads: CASTFGTDYGYTF. The CDR3 coding sequence is TGTGCCAGCACCTTTGGGACAGACTATGGCTACACCTTC.

This sequence joins TRBV6-1 and TRBJ2-1; 7 nucleotides agree with TRBD1. Trimming removed 6 bases from V and 2 bases from J; junction bases left unmatched: 1. Per the germline V gene, CDR1 is MNHNS and CDR2 is SASEGT. The CDR3 extends over 13 amino acids. The CDR3 protein is CASRDRAYNEQFF. CDR3 bases: TGTGCCAGCAGAGACAGGGCCTACAATGAGCAGTTCTTC.

The V and J genes are TRBV29-1 and TRBJ2-4; weak D call: TRBD1 (5 bases). This CDR3 contains 13 residues. With 3 bases removed from V and 6 bases from J, the gap between germline ends came to 12 bases. CDR1 is SQVTM, CDR2 ANQGSEA, per germline. CDR3 coding DNA: TGCAGCGTTGATACTGGGGCCCCAAACATTCAGTACTTC. It is translated as CSVDTGAPNIQYF.